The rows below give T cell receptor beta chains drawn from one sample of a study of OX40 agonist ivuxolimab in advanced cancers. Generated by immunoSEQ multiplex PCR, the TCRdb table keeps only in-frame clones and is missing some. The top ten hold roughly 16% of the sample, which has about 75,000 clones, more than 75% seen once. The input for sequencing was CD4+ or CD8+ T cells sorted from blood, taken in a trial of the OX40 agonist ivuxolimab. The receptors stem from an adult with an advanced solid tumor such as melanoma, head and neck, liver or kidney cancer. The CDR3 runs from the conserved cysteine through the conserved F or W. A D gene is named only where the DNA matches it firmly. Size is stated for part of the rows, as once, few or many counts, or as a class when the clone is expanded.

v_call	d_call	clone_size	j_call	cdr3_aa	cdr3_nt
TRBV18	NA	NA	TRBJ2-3	CASSRRGQTDTQYF	TGTGCCAGCTCCCGTCGGGGGCAGACAGATACGCAGTATTTT
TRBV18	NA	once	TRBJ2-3	CASSGTSTDTQYF	TGTGCCAGCTCAGGGACTAGCACAGATACGCAGTATTTT
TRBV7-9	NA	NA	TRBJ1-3	CASRPPSGEGSSGNTIYF	TGTGCCAGCAGACCTCCTTCAGGGGAGGGTAGCTCTGGAAACACCATATATTTT
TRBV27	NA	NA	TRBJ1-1	CASTQAAGNTEAFF	TGTGCCAGCACCCAGGCGGCGGGGAACACTGAAGCTTTCTTT
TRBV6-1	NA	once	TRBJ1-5	CANRDPPQHF	TGTGCCAACCGGGACCCGCCCCAGCATTTT
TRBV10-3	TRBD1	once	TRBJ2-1	CAITPGTGDYNEQFF	TGTGCCATCACCCCGGGGACAGGGGACTACAATGAGCAGTTCTTC
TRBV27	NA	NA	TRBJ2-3	CASSLDGTDTQYF	TGTGCCAGCAGTTTAGACGGCACAGATACGCAGTATTTT
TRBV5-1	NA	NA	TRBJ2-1	CASSLARFNEQFF	TGCGCCAGCAGCTTGGCCCGGTTCAATGAGCAGTTCTTC
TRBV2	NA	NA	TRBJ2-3	CASSVGRGTDTQYF	TGTGCCAGCAGCGTCGGGCGGGGTACAGATACGCAGTATTTT
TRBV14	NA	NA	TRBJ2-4	CASSHVGMAKNIQYF	TGTGCCAGCAGCCACGTGGGAATGGCCAAAAACATTCAGTACTTC
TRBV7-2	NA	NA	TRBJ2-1	CASSSQRASPYNEQFF	TGTGCCAGCAGTTCCCAGCGGGCTTCGCCCTACAATGAGCAGTTCTTC
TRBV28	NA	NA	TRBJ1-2	CASSFQGNGANYGYTF	TGTGCCAGCAGTTTTCAGGGGAACGGAGCTAACTATGGCTACACCTTC
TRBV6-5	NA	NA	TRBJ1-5	CASSSDRDQPQHF	TGTGCCAGCAGTTCGGACAGAGATCAGCCCCAGCATTTT
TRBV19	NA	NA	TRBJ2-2	CASSQGQPLNTGELFF	TGTGCCAGTAGTCAAGGACAGCCCCTCAACACCGGGGAGCTGTTTTTT
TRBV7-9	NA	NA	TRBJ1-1	CASSLWNTEAFF	TGTGCCAGCAGCTTATGGAACACTGAAGCTTTCTTT
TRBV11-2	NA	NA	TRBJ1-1	CASSLDFGVGTFF	NA
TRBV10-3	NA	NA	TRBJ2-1	CAISGGSSYNEQFF	TGTGCCATCAGTGGGGGGAGCTCCTACAATGAGCAGTTCTTC
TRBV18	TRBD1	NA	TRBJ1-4	CASSLGQGASNEKLFF	TGTGCCAGCTCACTAGGCCAGGGGGCGTCTAATGAAAAACTGTTTTTT
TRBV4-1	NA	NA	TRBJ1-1	CASSQRGVEAFF	TGCGCCAGCAGCCAGAGAGGAGTCGAAGCTTTCTTT
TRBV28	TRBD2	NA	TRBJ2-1	CASSLLYLAGESSYNEQFF	TGTGCCAGCAGTTTACTTTACCTAGCGGGGGAGAGCTCCTACAATGAGCAGTTCTTC
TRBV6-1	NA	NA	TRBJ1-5	CASRYREGQPQHF	TGTGCCAGCAGGTACAGGGAAGGGCAGCCCCAGCATTTT
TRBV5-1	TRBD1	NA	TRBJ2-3	CASSSGQGFTDTQYF	TGCGCCAGCAGCTCCGGACAGGGGTTCACAGATACGCAGTATTTT
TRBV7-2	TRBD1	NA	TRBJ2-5	CASSPPGRGRGETQYF	TGTGCCAGCAGCCCCCCTGGCAGGGGGCGAGGGGAGACCCAGTACTTC
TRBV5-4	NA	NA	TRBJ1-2	CASSHAWALIDYGYTF	TGTGCCAGCAGCCACGCATGGGCCCTAATCGACTATGGCTACACCTTC